These 17 T cell receptor beta chains share one sample of origin, sequenced in a study of blood T cell repertoires in COVID-19. Some clones are missing from TCRdb's copy, which holds only in-frame ones; the method was immunoSEQ multiplex PCR. Of tens of thousands of clones listed, around nine tenths were seen once; the top ten hold around 3.7%. The sequenced sample consisted of peripheral blood. Receptor source: a human donor in a cohort sampled during active COVID-19.

The gene calls are TRBV4-3 and TRBJ2-7, with 11 bases lining up with TRBD2. Looked up from germline, CDR1 is LGHNA and CDR2 is YSLEER. V lost 4 bases and J lost 0; bases outside the gene matches: 8. This CDR3 contains 17 residues. As DNA, the CDR3 is TGCGCCAGCAGCCGGGGACTTACTAGCGGGAGCTCCTACGAGCAGTACTTC. It translates to CASSRGLTSGSSYEQYF.

This clone was found once. The V and J genes are TRBV28 and TRBJ2-3, with D maybe TRBD2 (6 bases). The CDR3 length is 12 residues. Germline CDR1 is MDHEN and CDR2 is SYDVKM. V lost 8 bases and J 1 base, leaving 7 bases between the germline ends. CDR3 amino acids: CASASGTDTQYF. The CDR3 coding sequence is TGTGCCAGCGCTAGCGGCACAGATACGCAGTATTTT.

This chain connects TRBV19 to TRBJ1-1, with a tentative D call TRBD1 (5 bases). Between the trimmed V and J ends, which lost 1 base and 7 bases, there was a span of 13 bases. Germline V CDR1 and CDR2: LNHDA, SQIVND (reference sequence). The CDR3 extends over 14 amino acids. The CDR3 DNA follows: TGTGCCAGTAGTATAGGAATCAGGGTTTATGAAGCTTTCTTT. It encodes CASSIGIRVYEAFF.

This chain links TRBV7-2 with TRBJ2-3, with D perhaps matching TRBD2 (7 bases). Between the trimmed V and J ends, which lost 1 base and 4 bases, there was a span of 15 bases. The V gene's germline CDR1 is SGHTA and CDR2 FQGNSA. The CDR3 extends over 16 amino acids. The CDR3 loop is CASSLGVGGPSDTQYF. CDR3 nucleotides: TGTGCCAGCAGCTTAGGAGTGGGGGGGCCATCAGATACGCAGTATTTT.

The chain couples TRBV4-1 to TRBJ2-2, with D possibly matching TRBD1 (6 bases). The CDR3 extends over 15 amino acids. In germline, CDR1 is MGHRA, CDR2 YSYEKL. The V gene lost 1 base and the J gene lost 3 bases, with 9 bases spanning the gap. CDR3 nucleotides: TGCGCCAGCAGCCAAGTTCACAGGGACACCGGGGAGCTGTTTTTT. Translated, it gives CASSQVHRDTGELFF.

This chain connects TRBV4-1 to TRBJ2-1; D might be TRBD1 (6 bases). Per germline, CDR1 MGHRA and CDR2 YSYEKL. Trimming removed 1 base at V and 9 bases at J, with 13 bases between. The CDR3 sequence is 14 residues long. Written as DNA, the CDR3 is TGCGCCAGCAGCCAAGGTGTTGAAGGGGGTGAGCAGTTCTTC. It codes for CASSQGVEGGEQFF.

The V and J genes are TRBV7-8 and TRBJ2-7; 11 bases are shared with TRBD2. The CDR3 consists of 16 residues. V was clipped by 5 bases and J by 1 base; unmatched bases: 7. Germline V gene sequence: CDR1 SGHVS, CDR2 FQNEAQ. The CDR3 region is CASSRSGTSGSYEQYF. The CDR3 nucleotides are TGTGCCAGCAGCCGAAGCGGGACTAGCGGATCCTACGAGCAGTACTTC.

V usage is TRBV10-3 and J usage is TRBJ2-5; tentative D call: TRBD2 (5 bases). The CDR3 has 16 amino acids. In germline, CDR1 is ENHRY, CDR2 SYGVKD. Trimming removed 0 bases at V and 2 bases at J, with 13 bases between. CDR3 loop: CAISESSGSWQETQYF. CDR3 sequence (DNA): TGTGCCATCAGTGAGTCGTCGGGGTCGTGGCAAGAGACCCAGTACTTC.

The gene calls are TRBV10-3 and TRBJ2-7; the D gene is possibly TRBD2 (5 bases). V lost 8 bases to trimming and J lost 1 base, with 12 bases between them. The CDR3 sequence is 13 residues long. The germline CDR1 and CDR2 sequences are ENHRY and SYGVKD. The CDR3 coding sequence is TGTGCCATCTCCCAGCTAGCTTCCTACGAGCAGTACTTC. It specifies CAISQLASYEQYF.

The genes are TRBV15 and TRBJ2-7, with D possibly TRBD1 on 6 matching bases. V was shortened by 3 bases and J by 4 bases, with 19 bases between the two germline ends. Germline V lookup: CDR1 LNHNV, CDR2 YYDKDF (reference sequence). This CDR3 is 16 amino acids long. In DNA form, the CDR3 reads TGTGCCACCAGCAGTAACCCACATATTACAGGGTACGAGCAGTACTTC. It codes for CATSSNPHITGYEQYF.

V usage is TRBV19 and J usage is TRBJ2-7; 10 bases map to TRBD2. The trim removed 5 bases at V and 3 bases at J, leaving 7 bases unmatched. The CDR3 is made up of 15 amino acids. Looked up from germline, CDR1 is LNHDA and CDR2 is SQIVND (reference sequence). Here the CDR3 reads CASSPWTSGVYEQYF. DNA of the CDR3: TGTGCCAGTAGTCCCTGGACTAGCGGCGTCTACGAGCAGTACTTC.

The chain is built from TRBV2 and TRBJ2-1; 10 bases align to TRBD2. V lost 9 bases to trimming and J lost 1 base; unmatched junction nucleotides: 6. CDR3 length equals 15 residues. Germline CDR1 and CDR2: SNHLY and FYNNEI. In DNA form, the CDR3 reads TGTGCCAGTCTAGCGGGGGTTTCTTCCTACAATGAGCAGTTCTTC. It specifies CASLAGVSSYNEQFF.

This clone has a handful of counts. CDR3 region: CVTGVNYGYTF. The CDR3 DNA reads TGTGTTACAGGGGTTAACTATGGCTACACCTTC. This chain joins TRBV27 and TRBJ1-2, with 7 bases identical to TRBD1. Per the germline V gene, CDR1 is MNHEY and CDR2 is SMNVEV (reference sequence). The length of the CDR3 is 11 residues.

This chain joins TRBV7-2 and TRBJ1-5; possibly TRBD1 for D (5 bases). Germline V lookup: CDR1 SGHTA, CDR2 FQGNSA. Trimming stripped 2 bases from V and 2 bases from J, with 10 bases between. The CDR3 contains 15 residues. The CDR3 DNA reads as TGTGCCAGCAGCTTATATCAGGGCGGCAATCAGCCCCAGCATTTT. Translated, it gives CASSLYQGGNQPQHF.

The rearrangement links TRBV7-9 to TRBJ2-1; weak D call: TRBD2 (6 bases). Trimming cost V 6 bases and J 10 bases, with 19 bases left between them. CDR1 is SEHNR and CDR2 is FQNEAQ in the germline V gene (reference sequence). CDR3 size: 14 residues. CDR3 sequence (DNA): TGTGCCAGCAGTTCGACTAGTGCCCTTAGAGAGCAGTTCTTC. Residues: CASSSTSALREQFF. Variable domain in full (rest from reference TRBV7-9 and TRBJ2-1): DTGVSQNPRHKITKRGQNVTFRCDPISEHNRLYWYRQTLGQGPEFLTYFQNEAQLEKSRLLSDRFSAERPKGSFSTLEIQRTEQGDSAMYLCASSSTSALREQFFGPGTRLTVL.

The chain employs TRBV28 and TRBJ1-1; 8 bases agree with TRBD1. The length of the CDR3 is 14 residues. Germline CDR1 and CDR2: MDHEN and SYDVKM. The V gene end was trimmed by 5 bases and the J gene end by 6 bases; junction bases not matched to a gene: 8. The CDR3 nucleotides are TGTGCCAGCAGTCCCGGACAGGGAGGGGCTGAAGCTTTCTTT. Protein: CASSPGQGGAEAFF.

The J gene is TRBJ2-7, the V gene TRBV6-2 or TRBV6-3; 10 bases map to TRBD2. V lost 6 bases and J lost 3; bases outside the gene matches: 11. In germline, CDR1 is MNHEY, CDR2 SVGEGT. This CDR3 has 16 residues. CDR3 amino acids: CASSKIGLAENYEQYF. As DNA, the CDR3 is TGTGCCAGCAGCAAGATCGGACTAGCGGAAAACTACGAGCAGTACTTC.